A single sample is the source of the 31 T cell receptor beta chains below, sequenced in a study of neurological immune-mediated disorders. TCRdb re-derived calls from the 5' RACE reads in MiXCR, one entry per CDR3 protein. Counted here are approximately 100,000 distinct CDR3 sequences, around 3.5% occurring once; the ten biggest clones make up less than 3.5%. What was sequenced was PBMCs. The receptor set was obtained from a woman aged 50 to 60 with multiple sclerosis.

This clonotype occurred many times. V is TRBV7-9 and J is TRBJ2-1, with 10 nucleotides matching TRBD1. This CDR3 is built from 20 residues. In germline, CDR1 is SEHNR, CDR2 FQNEAQ (reference sequence). With V trimmed by 5 bases and J by 1 base, 17 bases remained unmatched. CDR3 amino acids: CASSPPGTGDPRRSYNEQFF. In nucleotides, the CDR3 is TGTGCCAGCAGCCCTCCCGGGACAGGGGACCCCCGGAGGTCCTACAATGAGCAGTTCTTC.

In this sample, this clonotype turned up many times. The chain links TRBV5-1 to TRBJ2-7; D remains ambiguous. This CDR3 contains 14 residues. The germline CDR1 and CDR2 sequences are SGHRS and YFSETQ. V lost 0 bases and J 3 bases, leaving 10 bases between the germline ends. The chain's CDR3 is CASSLGQDDYEQYF. CDR3 DNA: TGCGCCAGCAGCTTGGGGCAGGATGACTACGAGCAGTACTTC.

This clonotype was seen ten or more times. The J gene is TRBJ1-1, the V gene TRBV14; 8 bases map to TRBD1. The CDR3 loop spans 14 amino acids. Per germline, CDR1 SGHDN and CDR2 FVKESK. Losses at the gene ends were 0 bases for V and 6 bases for J; bases not matched to a gene: 3. CDR3 sequence: CASSQDRGLAEAFF. DNA for the CDR3: TGTGCCAGCAGCCAAGACAGGGGGCTGGCTGAAGCTTTCTTT. Full variable domain (remainder filled in from reference TRBV14 and TRBJ1-1): EAGVTQFPSHSVIEKGQTVTLRCDPISGHDNLYWYRRVMGKEIKFLLHFVKESKQDESGMPNNRFLAERTGGTYSTLKVQPAELEDSGVYFCASSQDRGLAEAFFGQGTRLTVV.

In this sample, this clonotype turned up many times. The chain uses TRBV3-1 and TRBJ2-2; 10 bases are shared with TRBD2. V shed 6 bases and J 4 bases; nucleotides not matched to a gene: 2. The CDR3 contains 14 residues. CDR1 is LGHDT, CDR2 YNNKEL, per germline (reference sequence). The DNA for the CDR3 is TGTGCCAGCAGACCTAGCGGGGGCACCGGGGAGCTGTTTTTT. The encoded protein is CASRPSGGTGELFF.

This clonotype was counted many times. The chain links TRBV11-3 to TRBJ2-1; TRBD2 matches 10 bases. J lost 5 bases, V lost 5 bases, and 3 bases had no gene match. The CDR3 covers 14 residues. From germline, CDR1 is SGHNT and CDR2 YENEEA. CDR3 residues: CASSQLAGDNEQFF. The CDR3 region has the DNA TGTGCCAGCAGCCAGCTAGCGGGGGACAATGAGCAGTTCTTC. Drawing the rest from reference TRBV11-3 and TRBJ2-1, the complete variable domain is EAGVVQSPRYKIIEKKQPVAFWCNPISGHNTLYWYLQNLGQGPELLIRYENEEAVDDSQLPKDRFSAERLKGVDSTLKIQPAELGDSAVYLCASSQLAGDNEQFFGPGTRLTVL.

This clonotype has a count of ten or more. V usage is TRBV12-3 or TRBV12-4 and J usage is TRBJ2-1, with 9 nucleotides matching TRBD2. The CDR3 sequence is 15 residues long. With 2 bases clipped from V and 2 bases from J, the junction kept 1 base outside the gene matches. Written as DNA, the CDR3 is TGTGCCAGCAGTTTAATAGCGGGGGCCTACAATGAGCAGTTCTTC. Amino acid sequence: CASSLIAGAYNEQFF.

About this clonotype itself: One base away lies a much larger clone, so this may be a sequencing read error. This CDR3 reads CASSPILPDTQYF. The CDR3 nucleotides read TGTGCTAGCAGCCCGATCCTTCCAGATACGCAGTATTTT. This chain connects TRBV7-7 to TRBJ2-3; D call uncertain. Looked up from germline, CDR1 is SSHAT and CDR2 is FNYEAQ (reference sequence). The length of the CDR3 is 13 residues.

The sample holds many counts of this clonotype. The chain is built from TRBV9 and TRBJ2-7; D remains ambiguous. Germline V gene data show CDR1 as SGDLS and CDR2 as YYNGEE. The CDR3 is 14 amino acids. Trimming stripped 3 bases from V and 6 bases from J, with 16 bases between. CDR3 sequence (DNA): TGTGCCAGCAGCGCGGACGTGGGGTTCGGCGAGCAGTACTTC. Residues: CASSADVGFGEQYF.

This clonotype appeared many times. The chain recombines TRBV7-2 with TRBJ1-5; 8 bases line up with TRBD1. CDR1 SGHTA and CDR2 FQGNSA come from the germline V gene. The CDR3 consists of 19 residues. The trim removed 1 base at V and 0 bases at J, leaving 11 bases unmatched. Here the CDR3 DNA reads TGTGCCAGCAGCTTAGTCGGCGGACAGGGACATTTTAGCAATCAGCCCCAGCATTTT. This translates into CASSLVGGQGHFSNQPQHF.

In this sample, this clonotype turned up many times. J is TRBJ2-1 and V is TRBV3-1; a weak D match, TRBD2 (5 bases). The V end was cut by 4 bases, the J end by 4 bases, with 11 bases between. The length of the CDR3 is 14 residues. The V gene's germline CDR1 is LGHDT and CDR2 YNNKEL (reference sequence). The DNA for the CDR3 is TGTGCCAGCAGCCCAACTAGAGGGTACAATGAGCAGTTCTTC. It codes for CASSPTRGYNEQFF.

This clonotype was found many times. This chain joins TRBV20-1 and TRBJ1-6; 8 bases align to TRBD1. This CDR3 region has 14 residues. From germline, CDR1 is DFQATT and CDR2 SNEGSKA (reference sequence). V was pared by 8 bases and J by 7 bases, with 10 bases of the junction left unmatched. This CDR3 is CSPTPGQANSPLHF. CDR3 nucleotide sequence: TGCAGTCCTACCCCGGGACAGGCAAATTCACCCCTCCACTTT.

In its sample, this clonotype was seen many times. The chain is built from TRBV7-2 and TRBJ2-7; D is ambiguous. The ends were cut back, 4 bases at V and 1 base at J, with 11 bases in the middle. The CDR3 runs 14 residues. Germline assignment: CDR1 SGHTA and CDR2 FQGNSA. The CDR3 nucleotides are TGTGCCAGCAGCTACCCCGAAGGATCCTACGAGCAGTACTTC. It encodes CASSYPEGSYEQYF.

The CDR3 region is CSARSWAGGQLKQFF. The CDR3 coding sequence is TGCAGTGCTAGATCTTGGGCAGGGGGCCAGCTAAAGCAGTTCTTC. The chain uses TRBV20-1 and TRBJ2-1, with 8 bases identical to TRBD1. Germline assignment: CDR1 DFQATT and CDR2 SNEGSKA (reference sequence). The V and J ends lost 2 bases and 11 bases, in that order; junction bases with no gene match: 14. CDR3 size: 15 residues.

This clonotype has a count of ten or more. The chain has TRBV12-3 or TRBV12-4 and TRBJ2-1, with D unclear. Trimming removed 5 bases from V and 5 bases from J, with 4 bases in between. The CDR3 totals 11 residues. The CDR3 sequence is CASSGHNEQFF. The CDR3 DNA follows: TGTGCCAGCAGTGGGCACAATGAGCAGTTCTTC.

This clonotype was seen many times. The chain joins TRBV12-3 or TRBV12-4 to TRBJ2-3; 10 bases are shared with TRBD2. CDR3 length: 15 residues. V lost 3 bases and J lost 6; bases outside the gene matches: 6. CDR3 bases: TGTGCCAGCAGTTTGAATAGCGGGGGGATTGATACGCAGTATTTT. Protein sequence: CASSLNSGGIDTQYF.

This clonotype showed up many times. The chain combines TRBV7-2 with TRBJ2-7; 8 bases line up with TRBD1. V lost 2 bases, J lost 4 bases, and 4 bases stayed unmatched. Per the germline V gene, CDR1 is SGHTA and CDR2 is FQGNSA. The CDR3 is 14 amino acids. The chain's CDR3 is CASSLSDREYEQYF. The DNA of the CDR3 is TGTGCCAGCAGCTTATCGGACAGGGAGTACGAGCAGTACTTC.

The chain recombines TRBV20-1 with TRBJ1-5, with 10 bases aligning to TRBD1. Looked up from germline, CDR1 is DFQATT and CDR2 is SNEGSKA (reference sequence). This CDR3 has 14 amino acids. Germline trimming cut 6 bases from V and 2 bases from J; bases unmatched to any gene: 4. CDR3 residues: CSAGTGVGNQPQHF. In nucleotides, the CDR3 is TGCAGTGCCGGGACAGGGGTCGGCAATCAGCCCCAGCATTTT.

This clonotype was counted many times. The gene calls are TRBV20-1 and TRBJ1-2, with a weak D call TRBD1 (6 bases). The germline V and J ends were trimmed by 5 bases and 3 bases, with 10 bases remaining between them. The CDR3 runs 12 residues. The germline V gene has CDR1 DFQATT and CDR2 SNEGSKA (reference sequence). CDR3 nucleotides: TGCAGTGCTCGGGACAAAGACTATGGCTACACCTTC. It translates to CSARDKDYGYTF.

This clonotype was recorded many times. The J gene is TRBJ2-2, the V gene TRBV4-3; D tentatively reads TRBD1 or TRBD2 (5 bases each). V gave up 3 bases and J gave up 4 bases, with 18 bases separating them. The CDR3 has 17 amino acids. Germline-derived CDR1 and CDR2 are LGHNA and YSLEER. This CDR3 is CASSQGVGVGVTGELFF. CDR3 bases: TGCGCCAGCAGCCAGGGTGTAGGAGTGGGGGTCACCGGGGAGCTGTTTTTT.

The table lists this clonotype with many counts. The V and J genes are TRBV3-1 and TRBJ2-7; a weak D match, TRBD2 (7 bases). The V gene's germline CDR1 is LGHDT and CDR2 YNNKEL (reference sequence). CDR3 size: 13 residues. V shed 5 bases and J shed 4 bases, with 12 bases lying between them. The CDR3 DNA reads as TGTGCCAGCAGCGCGGGAGACAGGTACGAGCAGTACTTC. Protein product: CASSAGDRYEQYF.

This clonotype was seen repeatedly, ten times or more. The J gene is TRBJ2-2, the V gene TRBV20-1, with 8 bases fitting TRBD2. V lost 1 base and J lost 2; bases outside the gene matches: 6. The CDR3 contains 16 residues. CDR1 DFQATT and CDR2 SNEGSKA come from the germline V gene (reference sequence). DNA for the CDR3: TGCAGTGCTAGAGTTCAAACTAGCGGAAACACCGGGGAGCTGTTTTTT. This codes for CSARVQTSGNTGELFF.

This clonotype was seen repeatedly, ten times or more. V and J are TRBV20-1 and TRBJ2-1; 13 bases fit TRBD2. CDR1 and CDR2 (germline): DFQATT, SNEGSKA (reference sequence). The CDR3 is 14 residues long. V shed 6 bases, J shed 7 bases, and the junction held 6 bases outside the gene matches. CDR3 nucleotide sequence: TGCAGTGCCACTAGCGGGGGGGCCCGGAATGAGCAGTTCTTC. Its translation is CSATSGGARNEQFF.

With regard to this clonotype: Being one base from a much bigger clone, this may be a read error. V gene TRBV7-6 combines with J gene TRBJ1-3; TRBD1 matches at 7 bases. Germline values: CDR1 SGHVS, CDR2 FNYEAQ. The CDR3 runs to 16 residues. CDR3 amino acids: CASSPTTGRSGKTIYF. CDR3 coding DNA: TGTGCCAGCAGCCCCACGACAGGGCGCTCTGGAAAAACCATATATTTT.

At least ten counts were recorded for this clonotype. The chain recombines TRBV5-6 with TRBJ2-3; D ambiguous. Germline-derived CDR1 and CDR2 are SGHDT and YYEEEE. V was shortened by 0 bases and J by 3 bases, with 5 bases between the two germline ends. The CDR3 runs 13 residues. The CDR3 loop reads CASSLAMTDTQYF. CDR3 nucleotide sequence: TGTGCCAGCAGCTTGGCCATGACAGATACGCAGTATTTT.

This clonotype was seen many times. This rearrangement joins TRBV20-1 to TRBJ2-3; no clear D gene. V was trimmed by 5 bases and J by 5 bases, leaving 11 bases between them. The germline V gene encodes CDR1 DFQATT and CDR2 SNEGSKA (reference sequence). The length of the CDR3 is 12 residues. The CDR3 region is CSAPDKEDTQYF. DNA for the CDR3: TGCAGTGCTCCCGACAAGGAAGATACGCAGTATTTT.

This clonotype was found many times. The genes are TRBV2 and TRBJ2-7; the match to TRBD1 covers 8 bases. The CDR3 extends over 14 amino acids. The junction had 8 bases not matched to a gene; V was cut back by 5 bases and J by 5 bases. In germline, CDR1 is SNHLY, CDR2 FYNNEI. The chain's CDR3 is CASSTDRGAHEQYF. CDR3 nucleotides: TGTGCCAGCAGTACAGACAGGGGCGCGCACGAGCAGTACTTC.

This clonotype has at least ten counts. The chain links TRBV4-1 to TRBJ1-6; 7 bases fit TRBD1. This CDR3 has 15 amino acids. Looked up from germline, CDR1 is MGHRA and CDR2 is YSYEKL. The V gene end was trimmed by 2 bases and the J gene end by 5 bases; junction bases not matched to a gene: 3. CDR3 amino acids: CASSQNRGNNSPLHF. In DNA form, the CDR3 reads TGCGCCAGCAGCCAAAACAGGGGCAATAATTCACCCCTCCACTTT.

In its sample, this clonotype was seen many times. The CDR3 loop is CASSFGTSGSYEQYF. CDR3 DNA sequence: TGCGCCAGCAGCTTTGGGACTAGCGGCTCCTACGAGCAGTACTTC. The rearrangement uses TRBV5-1 and TRBJ2-7, with TRBD2 identical over 11 bases. CDR3 length: 15 residues. V lost 2 bases, J lost 0 bases, and 1 base stayed unmatched. Germline CDR1 SGHRS, CDR2 YFSETQ.

Many counts were recorded for this clonotype. This chain links TRBV6-2 or TRBV6-3 with TRBJ1-5; no firm D call. Trimming took off 0 bases at V and 7 bases at J, with 13 bases between the two ends. This CDR3 contains 15 residues. Germline V lookup: CDR1 MNHEY, CDR2 SVGEGT. The CDR3 DNA follows: TGTGCCAGCAGTTACTCGATAGGCCTGGGACAGCCCCAGCATTTT. As protein: CASSYSIGLGQPQHF.

Many counts were recorded for this clonotype. CDR3 in amino acids: CASSHRTGAYEQYF. DNA for the CDR3: TGTGCCAGCAGCCACCGGACAGGAGCCTACGAGCAGTACTTC. The chain uses TRBV7-2 and TRBJ2-7, with 7 bases that match TRBD1. CDR1 is SGHTA, CDR2 FQGNSA, per germline. The CDR3 is 14 residues long. With 5 bases clipped from V and 2 bases from J, the junction kept 6 bases outside the gene matches.

This clonotype came up many times. The V and J genes are TRBV10-3 and TRBJ2-2; TRBD2 agrees at 8 bases. The CDR3 covers 15 residues. Germline trimming cut 7 bases from V and 3 bases from J; bases unmatched to any gene: 7. Per germline, CDR1 ENHRY and CDR2 SYGVKD. The CDR3 DNA reads TGTGCCATCACCCGCAGCGGGGGCGACACCGGGGAGCTGTTTTTT. It yields the protein CAITRSGGDTGELFF.